This T cell receptor (beta chain) was recovered during a study of T-cell reconstitution after alpha-beta-depleted transplantation in children. Unique molecular identifiers featured in how the TCRbeta library was prepared. TCRdb passed the PCR reads through MiXCR, listing each CDR3 protein once. The sample includes 700,000 to 850,000 distinct CDR3 sequences, 15% to 20% seen only once; the top ten take approximately 5%. Trimming cost V 3 bases and J 3 bases, with 12 bases left between them. The CDR3 is 14 residues long. Looked up from germline, CDR1 is MNHEY and CDR2 is SVGAGI. Study outcomes and limitations: For some patients, TCRbeta diversity was high at day 60 because of recipient T cells and thymic progenitors that survived. T-cell counts and diversity were attributed mostly to newly produced T cells one year after transplant. Alpha-beta T cells about two months after transplant reportedly derived from several hundred expanded graft clones.

This clonotype was recorded a few times. Its antigen is still unknown. J is TRBJ2-7 and V is TRBV6-5; D is undetermined. The specimen comprised PBMCs, mostly from graft donor cells, sampled 360 days after TCRalphabeta/CD19-depleted stem cell transplant. This receptor was identified in a male patient aged 10 to 17 who had a stem cell transplant for acute lymphoblastic leukemia, so the T cells may come from the graft donor. CDR3 nucleotide sequence: TGTGCCAGCAGTTATTCCGGAGTTTACTACGAGCAGTACTTC. Protein sequence: CASSYSGVYYEQYF.